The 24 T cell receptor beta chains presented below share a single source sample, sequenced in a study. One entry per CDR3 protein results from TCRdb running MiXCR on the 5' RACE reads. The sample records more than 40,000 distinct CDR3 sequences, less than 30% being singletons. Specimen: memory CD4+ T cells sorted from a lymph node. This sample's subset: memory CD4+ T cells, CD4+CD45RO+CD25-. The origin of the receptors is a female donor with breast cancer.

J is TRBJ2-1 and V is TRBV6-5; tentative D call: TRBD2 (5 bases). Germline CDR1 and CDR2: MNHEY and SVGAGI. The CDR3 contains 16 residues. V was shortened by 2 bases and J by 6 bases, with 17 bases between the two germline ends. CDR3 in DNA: TGTGCCAGCAGTTACGACGGCAACGGGGTGCTCAATGAGCAGTTCTTC. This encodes CASSYDGNGVLNEQFF.

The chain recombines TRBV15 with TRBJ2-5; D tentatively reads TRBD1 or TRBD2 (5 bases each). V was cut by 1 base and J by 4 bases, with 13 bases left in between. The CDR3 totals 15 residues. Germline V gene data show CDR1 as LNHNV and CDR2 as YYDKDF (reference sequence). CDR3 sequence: CATSRAGTSGETQYF. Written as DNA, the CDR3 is TGTGCCACCAGCAGAGCCGGGACGTCTGGAGAGACCCAGTACTTC.

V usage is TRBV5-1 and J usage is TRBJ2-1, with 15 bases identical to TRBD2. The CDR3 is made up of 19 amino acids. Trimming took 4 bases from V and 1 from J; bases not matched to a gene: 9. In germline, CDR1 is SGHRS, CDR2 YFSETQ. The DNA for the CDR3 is TGCGCCAGCAGCCTGGGACTAGCGGGAGGCCGTTTTTCCTACAATGAGCAGTTCTTC. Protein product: CASSLGLAGGRFSYNEQFF.

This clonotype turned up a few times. Here the CDR3 DNA reads TGCGCCAGCGGGAGTAATCGGGGCAATGAGCAGTTCTTC. Its translation: CASGSNRGNEQFF. This chain links TRBV5-1 with TRBJ2-1, with a possible D match to TRBD2 (5 bases). Germline CDR1 and CDR2: SGHRS and YFSETQ. V lost 7 bases and J 6 bases, leaving 14 bases between the germline ends. This CDR3 comprises 13 residues.

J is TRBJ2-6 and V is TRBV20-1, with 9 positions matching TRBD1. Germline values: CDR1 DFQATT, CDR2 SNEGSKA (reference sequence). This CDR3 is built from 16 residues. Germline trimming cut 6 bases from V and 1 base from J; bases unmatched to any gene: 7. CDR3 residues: CSATGTGWSGANVLTF. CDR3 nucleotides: TGCAGTGCAACGGGGACAGGGTGGTCTGGGGCCAACGTCCTGACTTTC.

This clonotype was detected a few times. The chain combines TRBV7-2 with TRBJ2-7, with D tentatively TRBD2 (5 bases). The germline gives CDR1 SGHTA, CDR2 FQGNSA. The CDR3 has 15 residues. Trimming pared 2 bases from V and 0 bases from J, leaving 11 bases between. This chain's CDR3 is CASSLYIGGSYEQYF. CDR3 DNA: TGTGCCAGCAGCTTATATATCGGAGGCTCCTACGAGCAGTACTTC.

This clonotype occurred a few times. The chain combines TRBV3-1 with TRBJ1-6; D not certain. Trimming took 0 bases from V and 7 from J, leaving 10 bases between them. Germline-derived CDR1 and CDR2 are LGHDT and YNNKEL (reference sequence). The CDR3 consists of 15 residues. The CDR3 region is CASSQDGPGNSPLHF. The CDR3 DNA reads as TGTGCCAGCAGCCAAGATGGACCTGGAAATTCACCCCTCCACTTT.

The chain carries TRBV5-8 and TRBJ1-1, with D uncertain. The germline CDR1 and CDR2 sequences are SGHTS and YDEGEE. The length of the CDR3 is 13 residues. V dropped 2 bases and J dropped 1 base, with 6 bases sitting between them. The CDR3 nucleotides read TGTGCCAGCAGCTTTCGGCCGAACACTGAAGCTTTCTTT. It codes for CASSFRPNTEAFF.

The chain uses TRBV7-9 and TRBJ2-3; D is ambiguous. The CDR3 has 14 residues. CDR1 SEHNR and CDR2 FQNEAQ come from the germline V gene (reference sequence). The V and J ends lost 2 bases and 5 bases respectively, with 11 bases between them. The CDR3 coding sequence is TGTGCCAGCAGCTTACTAACCTGGGAAGATACGCAGTATTTT. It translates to CASSLLTWEDTQYF.

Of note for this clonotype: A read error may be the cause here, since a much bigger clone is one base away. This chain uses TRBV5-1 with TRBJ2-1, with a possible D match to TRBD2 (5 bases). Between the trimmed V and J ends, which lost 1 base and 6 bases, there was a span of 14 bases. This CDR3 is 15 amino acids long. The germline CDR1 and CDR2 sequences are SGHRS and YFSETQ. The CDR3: CASSLMLAGTNEQFF. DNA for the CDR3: TGCGCCAGCAGCTTGATGCTTGCGGGCACCAATGAGCAGTTCTTC. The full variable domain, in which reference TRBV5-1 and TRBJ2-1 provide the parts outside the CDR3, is KAGVTQTPRYLIKTRGQQVTLSCSPISGHRSVSWYQQTPGQGLQFLFEYFSETQRNKGNFPGRFSGRQFSNSRSEMNVSTLELGDSALYLCASSLMLAGTNEQFFGPGTRLTVL.

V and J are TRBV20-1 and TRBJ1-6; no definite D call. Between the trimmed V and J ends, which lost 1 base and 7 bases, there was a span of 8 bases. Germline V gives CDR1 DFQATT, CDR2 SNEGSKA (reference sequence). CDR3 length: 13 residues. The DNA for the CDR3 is TGCAGTGCTAGAGGCCAATCCAATTCACCCCTCCACTTT. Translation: CSARGQSNSPLHF.

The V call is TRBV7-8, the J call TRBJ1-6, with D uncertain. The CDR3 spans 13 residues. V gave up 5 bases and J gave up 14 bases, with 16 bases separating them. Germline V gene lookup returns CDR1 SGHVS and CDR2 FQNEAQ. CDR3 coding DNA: TGTGCCAGCAGCCCGGAACGTCTTTTCACCCTCCACTTT. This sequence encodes CASSPERLFTLHF.

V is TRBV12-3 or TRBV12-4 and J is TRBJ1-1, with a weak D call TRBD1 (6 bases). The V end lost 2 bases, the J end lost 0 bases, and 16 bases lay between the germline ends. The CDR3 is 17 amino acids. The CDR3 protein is CASSLNRGRGVNTEAFF. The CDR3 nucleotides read TGTGCCAGCAGTTTAAATCGGGGGCGCGGAGTGAACACTGAAGCTTTCTTT.

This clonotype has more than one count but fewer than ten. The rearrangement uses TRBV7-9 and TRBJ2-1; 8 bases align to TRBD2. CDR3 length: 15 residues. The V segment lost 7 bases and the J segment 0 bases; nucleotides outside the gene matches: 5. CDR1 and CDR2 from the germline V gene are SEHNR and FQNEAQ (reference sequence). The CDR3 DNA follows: TGTGCCAGCACCCCCGGGACTAGCTCCTACAATGAGCAGTTCTTC. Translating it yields CASTPGTSSYNEQFF.

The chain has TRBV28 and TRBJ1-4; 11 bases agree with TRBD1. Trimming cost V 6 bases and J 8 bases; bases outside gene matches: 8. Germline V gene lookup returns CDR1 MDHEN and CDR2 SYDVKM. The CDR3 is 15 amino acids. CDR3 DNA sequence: TGTGCCAGCAGCGACGGGGACAGGGGGAAGGAAAAACTGTTTTTT. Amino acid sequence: CASSDGDRGKEKLFF.

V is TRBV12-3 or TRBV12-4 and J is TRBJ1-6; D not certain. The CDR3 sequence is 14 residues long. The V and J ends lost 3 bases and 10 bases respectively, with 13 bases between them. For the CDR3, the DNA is TGTGCCAGCAGTTTGGGAGGTGAGAGCTCACCCCTCCACTTT. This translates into CASSLGGESSPLHF.

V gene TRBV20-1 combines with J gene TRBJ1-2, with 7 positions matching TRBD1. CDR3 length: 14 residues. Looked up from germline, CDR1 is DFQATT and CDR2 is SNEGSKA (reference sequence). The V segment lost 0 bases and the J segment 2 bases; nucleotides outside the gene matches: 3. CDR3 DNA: TGCAGTGCTAGAGAGGAGGGGGCGAACTATGGCTACACCTTC. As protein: CSAREEGANYGYTF.

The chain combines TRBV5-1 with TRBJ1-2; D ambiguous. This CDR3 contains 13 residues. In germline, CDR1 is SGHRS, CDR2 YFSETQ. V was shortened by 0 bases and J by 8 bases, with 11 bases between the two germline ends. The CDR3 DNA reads TGCGCCAGCAGCTTGGATCTGGATGGGGGCTACACCTTC. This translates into CASSLDLDGGYTF.

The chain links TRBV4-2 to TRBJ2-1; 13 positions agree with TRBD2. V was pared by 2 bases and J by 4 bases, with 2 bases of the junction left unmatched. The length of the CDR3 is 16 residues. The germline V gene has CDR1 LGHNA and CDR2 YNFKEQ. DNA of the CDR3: TGTGCCAGCAGCCAACTGACTAGCGGGAGGTACAATGAGCAGTTCTTC. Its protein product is CASSQLTSGRYNEQFF.

The chain's CDR3 is CASSYRSGSLETQYF. The CDR3 bases are TGTGCCAGCAGTTACCGCAGCGGGAGTTTAGAGACCCAGTACTTC. The V and J genes are TRBV6-5 and TRBJ2-5; 8 bases agree with TRBD2. CDR1 and CDR2 from the germline V gene are MNHEY and SVGAGI. The junction had 6 bases not matched to a gene; V was cut back by 2 bases and J by 4 bases. CDR3 size: 15 residues.

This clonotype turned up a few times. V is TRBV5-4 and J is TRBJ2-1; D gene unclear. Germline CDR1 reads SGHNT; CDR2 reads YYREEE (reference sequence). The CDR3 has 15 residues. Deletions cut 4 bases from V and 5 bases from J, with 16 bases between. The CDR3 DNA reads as TGTGCCAGCAGCGCGGTTCGGATGTCCGACAATGAGCAGTTCTTC. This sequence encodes CASSAVRMSDNEQFF.

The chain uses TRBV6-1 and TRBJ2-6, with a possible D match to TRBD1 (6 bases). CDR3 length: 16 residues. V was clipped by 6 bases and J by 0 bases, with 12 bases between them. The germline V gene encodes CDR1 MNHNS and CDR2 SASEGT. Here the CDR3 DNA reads TGTGCCAGCAGCGCGGACAGTCTCTCTGGGGCCAACGTCCTGACTTTC. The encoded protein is CASSADSLSGANVLTF.

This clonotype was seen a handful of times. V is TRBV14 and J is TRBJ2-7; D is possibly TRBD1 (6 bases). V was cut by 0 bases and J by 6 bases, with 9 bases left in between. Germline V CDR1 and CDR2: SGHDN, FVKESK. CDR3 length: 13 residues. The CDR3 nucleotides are TGTGCCAGCAGCCAAGATCTGGGGGCCGAGCAGTACTTC. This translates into CASSQDLGAEQYF.

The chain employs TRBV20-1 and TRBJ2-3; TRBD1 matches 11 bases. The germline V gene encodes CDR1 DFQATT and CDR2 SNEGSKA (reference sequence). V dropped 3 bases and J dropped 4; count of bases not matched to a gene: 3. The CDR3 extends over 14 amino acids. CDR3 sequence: CSARGTGGADTQYF. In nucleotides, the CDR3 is TGCAGTGCTAGGGGGACAGGGGGGGCAGATACGCAGTATTTT.